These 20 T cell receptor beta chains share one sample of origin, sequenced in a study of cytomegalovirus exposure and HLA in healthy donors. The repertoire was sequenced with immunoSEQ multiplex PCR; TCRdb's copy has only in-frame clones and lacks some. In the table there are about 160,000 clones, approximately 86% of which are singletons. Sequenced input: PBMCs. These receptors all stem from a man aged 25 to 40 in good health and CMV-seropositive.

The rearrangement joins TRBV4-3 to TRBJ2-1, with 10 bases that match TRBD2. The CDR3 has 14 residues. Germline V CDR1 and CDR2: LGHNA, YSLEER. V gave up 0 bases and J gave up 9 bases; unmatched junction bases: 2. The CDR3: CASSQELAGIEQFF. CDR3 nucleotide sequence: TGCGCCAGCAGCCAAGAACTAGCGGGGATTGAGCAGTTCTTC.

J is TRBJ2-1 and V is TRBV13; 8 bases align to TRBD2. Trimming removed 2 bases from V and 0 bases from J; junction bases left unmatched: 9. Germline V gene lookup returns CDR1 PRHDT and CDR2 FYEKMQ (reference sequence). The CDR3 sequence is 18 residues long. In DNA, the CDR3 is TGTGCCAGCAGCTTAATCCCCCGGGCGGGGGGCTCCTACAATGAGCAGTTCTTC. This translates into CASSLIPRAGGSYNEQFF.

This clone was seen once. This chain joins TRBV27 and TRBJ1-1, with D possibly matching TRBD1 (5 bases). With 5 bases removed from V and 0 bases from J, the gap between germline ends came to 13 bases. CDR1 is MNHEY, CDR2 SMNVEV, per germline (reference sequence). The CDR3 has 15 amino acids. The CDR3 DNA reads TGTGCCAGCAGTCGAGAACAGGTCCTGAACACTGAAGCTTTCTTT. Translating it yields CASSREQVLNTEAFF.

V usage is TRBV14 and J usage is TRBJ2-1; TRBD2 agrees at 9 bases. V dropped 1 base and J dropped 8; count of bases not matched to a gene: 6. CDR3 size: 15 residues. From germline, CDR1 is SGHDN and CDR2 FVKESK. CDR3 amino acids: CASSQVGLARDEQFF. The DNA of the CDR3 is TGTGCCAGCAGCCAAGTCGGACTAGCGAGGGATGAGCAGTTCTTC.

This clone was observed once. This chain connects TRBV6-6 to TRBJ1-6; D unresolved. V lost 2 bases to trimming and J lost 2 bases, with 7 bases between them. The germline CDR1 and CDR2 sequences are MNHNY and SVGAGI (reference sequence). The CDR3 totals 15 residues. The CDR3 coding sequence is TGTGCCAGCAGTTACGAGGGAACCTATAATTCACCCCTCCACTTT. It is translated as CASSYEGTYNSPLHF.

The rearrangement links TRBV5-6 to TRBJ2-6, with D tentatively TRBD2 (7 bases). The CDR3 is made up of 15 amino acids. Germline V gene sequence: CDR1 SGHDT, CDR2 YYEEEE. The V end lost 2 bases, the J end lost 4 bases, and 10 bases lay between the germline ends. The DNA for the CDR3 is TGTGCCAGCAGCTTACAGGGAGGGGGGGCCAACGTCCTGACTTTC. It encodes CASSLQGGGANVLTF.

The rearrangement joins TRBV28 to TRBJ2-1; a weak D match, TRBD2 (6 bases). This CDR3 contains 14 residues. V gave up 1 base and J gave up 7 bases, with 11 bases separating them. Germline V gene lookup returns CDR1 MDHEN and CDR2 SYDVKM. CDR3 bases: TGTGCCAGCAGTTTATCAGGACTATTGAATGAGCAGTTCTTC. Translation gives CASSLSGLLNEQFF.

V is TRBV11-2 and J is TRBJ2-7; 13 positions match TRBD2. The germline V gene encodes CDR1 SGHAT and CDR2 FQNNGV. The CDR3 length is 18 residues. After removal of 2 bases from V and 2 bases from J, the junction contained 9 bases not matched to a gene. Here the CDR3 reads CASSLPPGTSGDPYEQYF. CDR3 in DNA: TGTGCCAGCAGCTTACCACCCGGGACTAGCGGGGACCCCTACGAGCAGTACTTC.

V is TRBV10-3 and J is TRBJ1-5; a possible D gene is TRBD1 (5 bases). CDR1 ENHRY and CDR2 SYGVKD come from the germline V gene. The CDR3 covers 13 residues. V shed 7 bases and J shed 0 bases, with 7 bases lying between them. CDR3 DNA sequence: TGTGCCATCAACCAGGGTAGCAATCAGCCCCAGCATTTT. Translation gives CAINQGSNQPQHF.

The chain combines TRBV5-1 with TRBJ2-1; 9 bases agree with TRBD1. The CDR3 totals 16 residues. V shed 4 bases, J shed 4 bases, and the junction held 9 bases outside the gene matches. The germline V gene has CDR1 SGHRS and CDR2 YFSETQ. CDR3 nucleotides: TGCGCCAGCAGCCCCGCTGGGACAGGGCAGTACAATGAGCAGTTCTTC. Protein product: CASSPAGTGQYNEQFF.

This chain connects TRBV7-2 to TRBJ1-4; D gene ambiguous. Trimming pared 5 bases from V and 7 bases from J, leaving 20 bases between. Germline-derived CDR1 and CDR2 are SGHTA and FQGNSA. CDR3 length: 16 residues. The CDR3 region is CASSDRIGVRGEKLFF. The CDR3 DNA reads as TGTGCCAGCAGCGATCGAATCGGGGTTCGGGGTGAAAAACTGTTTTTT.

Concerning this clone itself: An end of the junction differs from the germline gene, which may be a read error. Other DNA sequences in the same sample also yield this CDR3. CDR3 region: CASSRETGGGYTF. DNA of the CDR3: TGTGCCAGCAGCCGTGAGACAGGGGGTGGCTATACCTTC. V usage is TRBV4-2 and J usage is TRBJ1-2; 9 bases are a match to TRBD1. This CDR3 comprises 13 residues. CDR1 LGHNA and CDR2 YNFKEQ come from the germline V gene.

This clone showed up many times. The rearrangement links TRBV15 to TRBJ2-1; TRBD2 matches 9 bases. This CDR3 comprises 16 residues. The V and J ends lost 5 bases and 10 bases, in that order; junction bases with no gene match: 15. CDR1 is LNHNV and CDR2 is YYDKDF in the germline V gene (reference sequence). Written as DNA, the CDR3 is TGTGCCACCAGCCCCTCAGGAGGGGGCGGGGGGGTGGAGCAGTTCTTC. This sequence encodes CATSPSGGGGGVEQFF.

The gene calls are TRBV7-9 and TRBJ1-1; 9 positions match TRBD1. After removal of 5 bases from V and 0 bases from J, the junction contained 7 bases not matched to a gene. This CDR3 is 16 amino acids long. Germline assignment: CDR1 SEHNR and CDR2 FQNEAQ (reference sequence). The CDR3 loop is CASSRTGGGMNTEAFF. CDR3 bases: TGTGCCAGCAGCCGCACAGGGGGCGGAATGAACACTGAAGCTTTCTTT.

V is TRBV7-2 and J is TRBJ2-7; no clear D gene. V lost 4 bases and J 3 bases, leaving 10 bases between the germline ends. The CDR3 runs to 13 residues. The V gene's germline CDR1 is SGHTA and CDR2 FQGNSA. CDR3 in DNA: TGTGCCAGCAGCTACACAGCCGACTACGAGCAGTACTTC. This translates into CASSYTADYEQYF.

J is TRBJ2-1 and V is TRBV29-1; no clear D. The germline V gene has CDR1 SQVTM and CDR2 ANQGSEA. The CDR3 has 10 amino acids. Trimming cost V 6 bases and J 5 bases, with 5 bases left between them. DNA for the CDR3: TGCAGCGTGGTAGACAATGAGCAGTTCTTC. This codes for CSVVDNEQFF.

The CDR3 here is CASSSTGVRSTEAFF. The CDR3 bases are TGTGCCAGCAGCTCGACAGGGGTCCGAAGCACTGAAGCTTTCTTT. V gene TRBV7-3 combines with J gene TRBJ1-1; 8 bases map to TRBD1. This CDR3 has 15 amino acids. Germline values: CDR1 SGHTA, CDR2 FQGTGA. J lost 4 bases, V lost 4 bases, and 8 bases had no gene match.

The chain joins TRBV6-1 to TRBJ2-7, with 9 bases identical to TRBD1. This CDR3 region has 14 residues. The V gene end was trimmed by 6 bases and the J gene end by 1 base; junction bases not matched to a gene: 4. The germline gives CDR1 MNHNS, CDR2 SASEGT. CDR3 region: CASRTGGTSYEQYF. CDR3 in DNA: TGTGCCAGCAGGACAGGGGGTACTTCCTACGAGCAGTACTTC.

The CDR3 loop reads CAIRGTDRTGELFF. Written as DNA, the CDR3 is TGTGCCATCAGGGGGACAGACCGAACCGGGGAGCTGTTTTTT. The chain links TRBV10-3 to TRBJ2-2; 7 bases match TRBD1. Germline trimming cut 6 bases from V and 5 bases from J; bases unmatched to any gene: 6. The germline CDR1 and CDR2 sequences are ENHRY and SYGVKD. The CDR3 extends over 14 amino acids.

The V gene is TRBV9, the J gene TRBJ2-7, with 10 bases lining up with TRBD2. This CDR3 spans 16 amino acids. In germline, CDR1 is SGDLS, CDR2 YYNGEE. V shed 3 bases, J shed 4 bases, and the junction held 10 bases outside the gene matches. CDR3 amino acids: CASSDSGGLSWYEQYF. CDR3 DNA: TGTGCCAGCAGCGATAGCGGGGGGCTCTCTTGGTACGAGCAGTACTTC.